A selection of T cell receptor beta chains follows, all from one sample in a study of blood T cell repertoires in COVID-19. Produced via immunoSEQ multiplex PCR; TCRdb's table is partial and in-frame only. This repertoire shows about 150,000 clones, around 84% found once; its top ten account for less than 2.5%. The sample consisted of peripheral blood. Source of these receptors: a man between 65 and 80 years old with acute or convalescent COVID-19. Each CDR3 is given with its conserved first and last residue. Each record gives: CDR3 DNA, CDR3 protein, J gene, clone size, D gene, V gene. The D gene is left open where the match is weak. Rows give clone size only sometimes, using once, few, many, or a class for an expanded clone.

CDR3 DNA: TGTGCCAGCAGCCGCGACAGGGCCGGGGAAAAACTGTTTTTT; CDR3 protein: CASSRDRAGEKLFF; J gene: TRBJ1-4; clone size: NA; D gene: TRBD1; V gene: TRBV5-4
CDR3 DNA: TGTGCCAGCAGCCAGACAGGGCCAGGGAATGAGCAGTTCTTC; CDR3 protein: CASSQTGPGNEQFF; J gene: TRBJ2-1; clone size: NA; D gene: TRBD1; V gene: TRBV6-2/TRBV6-3
CDR3 DNA: TGTGCCAGCAGCTTGGGTCAGGGTAACACAGATACGCAGTATTTT; CDR3 protein: CASSLGQGNTDTQYF; J gene: TRBJ2-3; clone size: once; D gene: NA; V gene: TRBV5-4
CDR3 DNA: TGTGCCAGCAGTCCCATTCGAGTTAGCAATCAGCCCCAGCATTTT; CDR3 protein: CASSPIRVSNQPQHF; J gene: TRBJ1-5; clone size: NA; D gene: NA; V gene: TRBV6-5
CDR3 DNA: TGTGCCAGCAGTTCCCTCCTAGGCTGGGAAGAGACCCAGTACTTC; CDR3 protein: CASSSLLGWEETQYF; J gene: TRBJ2-5; clone size: NA; D gene: NA; V gene: TRBV27
CDR3 DNA: TGTGCCAGCAGCCCCGGACTAGCGGGGGGGTCCGCTGAGCAGTTCTTC; CDR3 protein: CASSPGLAGGSAEQFF; J gene: TRBJ2-1; clone size: NA; D gene: TRBD2; V gene: TRBV7-2
CDR3 DNA: TGTGCCAGCTCACTCCTAGCTAGCGTGAACAATGAGCAGTTCTTC; CDR3 protein: CASSLLASVNNEQFF; J gene: TRBJ2-1; clone size: NA; D gene: NA; V gene: TRBV18
CDR3 DNA: TGTGCCAGCAGCTTGTTGACAGGGGGATTGAATTCACCCCTCCACTTT; CDR3 protein: CASSLLTGGLNSPLHF; J gene: TRBJ1-6; clone size: NA; D gene: TRBD1; V gene: TRBV5-8
CDR3 DNA: TGTGCCATCAGTGACAGGGGGGATTCGGTGAAAGCTTTCTTT; CDR3 protein: CAISDRGDSVKAFF; J gene: TRBJ1-1; clone size: few; D gene: TRBD1; V gene: TRBV10-3
CDR3 DNA: TGTGCCAGCAGCTTAGCGCATCGGCGGGAGGACCTCTACGAGCAGTACTTC; CDR3 protein: CASSLAHRREDLYEQYF; J gene: TRBJ2-7; clone size: NA; D gene: TRBD2; V gene: TRBV7-8
CDR3 DNA: TGTGCCAGCAGACTCACAGGGGCTGAGCAGTACTTC; CDR3 protein: CASRLTGAEQYF; J gene: TRBJ2-7; clone size: NA; D gene: TRBD1; V gene: TRBV7-9
CDR3 DNA: TGTGCCACAGCGACTAGCGGGACCCCACCGTATGAGCAGTTCTTC; CDR3 protein: CATATSGTPPYEQFF; J gene: TRBJ2-1; clone size: NA; D gene: TRBD2; V gene: TRBV24-1
CDR3 DNA: TGTGCCAGCAGTGAATCCCAGGGGTACTCAACTCATTTT; CDR3 protein: CASSESQGYSTHF; J gene: TRBJ1-5; clone size: once; D gene: NA; V gene: TRBV6-1
CDR3 DNA: TGCGCCAGCAGCCAAGGGTACGGGTATAATTCACCCCTCCACTTT; CDR3 protein: CASSQGYGYNSPLHF; J gene: TRBJ1-6; clone size: NA; D gene: NA; V gene: TRBV4-1
CDR3 DNA: TGTGCCAGCAGCTTAGCAGGGGGCAATGGCTACACCTTC; CDR3 protein: CASSLAGGNGYTF; J gene: TRBJ1-2; clone size: NA; D gene: TRBD1; V gene: TRBV7-9
CDR3 DNA: TGTGCCAGCAGCACCCTAAGCGGGGTAGAGACCCAGTACTTC; CDR3 protein: CASSTLSGVETQYF; J gene: TRBJ2-5; clone size: NA; D gene: TRBD2; V gene: TRBV6-5
CDR3 DNA: TGTGCCAGTAGCACGTCTGGGACAGGGGATCAAACTTTCTTT; CDR3 protein: CASSTSGTGDQTFF; J gene: TRBJ1-1; clone size: NA; D gene: TRBD1; V gene: TRBV19
CDR3 DNA: TGTGCCTGGACGGGGTGGGACTATAATTCACCCCTCCACTTT; CDR3 protein: CAWTGWDYNSPLHF; J gene: TRBJ1-6; clone size: NA; D gene: NA; V gene: TRBV30
CDR3 DNA: TGTGCCAGTAGGTCCGGGACAGGGGATGGCTACACCTTC; CDR3 protein: CASRSGTGDGYTF; J gene: TRBJ1-2; clone size: NA; D gene: TRBD1; V gene: TRBV19
CDR3 DNA: TGCAGCGTTGCCCCAGGGACTAGAGCCGGAGAGACCCAGTACTTC; CDR3 protein: CSVAPGTRAGETQYF; J gene: TRBJ2-5; clone size: NA; D gene: TRBD2; V gene: TRBV29-1
CDR3 DNA: TGTGCCACCAGGGGCGACCCACAGGAAAAACTGTTTTTT; CDR3 protein: CATRGDPQEKLFF; J gene: TRBJ1-4; clone size: NA; D gene: NA; V gene: TRBV15
CDR3 DNA: TGTGCCTGGGGGACAGTCGATAATCAGCCCCAGCATTTT; CDR3 protein: CAWGTVDNQPQHF; J gene: TRBJ1-5; clone size: NA; D gene: TRBD1; V gene: TRBV30
CDR3 DNA: TGTGCCAGCAGTTACTCCGTAACTGGGGAGCTGTTTTTT; CDR3 protein: CASSYSVTGELFF; J gene: TRBJ2-2; clone size: NA; D gene: NA; V gene: TRBV6-6
CDR3 DNA: TGTGCCAGCAGTTTATCGAAGGGGGCGAGACTTCACGAGCAGTACTTC; CDR3 protein: CASSLSKGARLHEQYF; J gene: TRBJ2-7; clone size: NA; D gene: TRBD1; V gene: TRBV27
CDR3 DNA: TGTGCCAGCAGCCAAGATCGTATGCGGGGGGCTGGCGGAACGCAGTATTTT; CDR3 protein: CASSQDRMRGAGGTQYF; J gene: TRBJ2-3; clone size: once; D gene: TRBD2; V gene: TRBV3-1/TRBV3-2
CDR3 DNA: TGTGCCTGGAAAGGGCGGGGGGTCTACAATGAGCAGTTCTTC; CDR3 protein: CAWKGRGVYNEQFF; J gene: TRBJ2-1; clone size: NA; D gene: TRBD2; V gene: TRBV30
CDR3 DNA: TGTGCCAGCAGCCCGAACAGGGGGCTGGGCGGGGAGCTGTTTTTT; CDR3 protein: CASSPNRGLGGELFF; J gene: TRBJ2-2; clone size: NA; D gene: TRBD1; V gene: TRBV7-3